Listed here are 20 T cell receptor beta chains from one sample, sequenced in a study of glioma-infiltrating T cells. Using RNA template, CDR3s of TCR alpha and beta were amplified with iRepertoire arm-PCR. TCRdb itself ran the multiplex PCR reads through MiXCR, one entry per CDR3 protein. The repertoire includes around 190,000 distinct CDR3 sequences, under 55% of them detected once, and around 4.9% sits in the top ten. Sequencing was performed on glioma tissue, nonneoplastic brain tissue, or PBMCs (not recorded which). The receptors shown here come from a human donor with low-grade glioma or glioblastoma, undergoing nonglioma brain surgery, or in good health (not recorded which).

This clonotype appeared many times. V is TRBV12-3 or TRBV12-4 and J is TRBJ2-1; D is uncertain. V was clipped by 3 bases and J by 8 bases, with 8 bases between them. The CDR3 extends over 12 amino acids. The CDR3: CASSLFVDEQFF. Here the CDR3 DNA reads TGTGCCAGCAGTTTGTTTGTAGATGAGCAGTTCTTC.

This clonotype has ten or more counts. The genes are TRBV12-3 or TRBV12-4 and TRBJ2-5; TRBD2 agrees at 8 bases. Unmatched junction bases numbered 3, after V lost 5 bases and J lost 4 bases. The CDR3 contains 13 residues. CDR3 in amino acids: CASSQLAGETQYF. The DNA of the CDR3 is TGTGCCAGCAGTCAGCTAGCGGGAGAGACCCAGTACTTC.

J is TRBJ1-5 and V is TRBV5-6; unclear D gene. In germline, CDR1 is SGHDT, CDR2 YYEEEE. V lost 5 bases to trimming and J lost 5 bases, with 17 bases between them. The CDR3 sequence is 15 residues long. The CDR3: CASSLGGSPYQPQHF. The CDR3 bases are TGTGCCAGCAGTTTAGGCGGCAGCCCGTATCAGCCCCAGCATTTT.

This clonotype was seen ten or more times. The V call is TRBV20-1, the J call TRBJ2-2; D not resolved. Deletions cut 1 base from V and 1 base from J, with 10 bases between. The CDR3 has 15 amino acids. Germline values: CDR1 DFQATT, CDR2 SNEGSKA (reference sequence). Here the CDR3 reads CSARGPYGNTGELFF. The CDR3 DNA is TGCAGTGCTAGAGGACCCTATGGGAACACCGGGGAGCTGTTTTTT.

This clonotype was recorded many times. This chain uses TRBV7-8 with TRBJ2-1; the D gene could be TRBD1 or TRBD2 (6 bases each). Germline CDR1 and CDR2: SGHVS and FQNEAQ. The CDR3 extends over 17 amino acids. The germline V and J ends were trimmed by 1 base and 0 bases, with 13 bases remaining between them. In DNA, the CDR3 is TGTGCCAGCAGCTTAGGGGGGGCGGGAAGCTCCTACAATGAGCAGTTCTTC. Its protein is CASSLGGAGSSYNEQFF. Complete variable domain (other parts from reference TRBV7-8 and TRBJ2-1): GAGVSQSPRYKVAKRGQDVALRCDPISGHVSLFWYQQALGQGPEFLTYFQNEAQLDKSGLPSDRFFAERPEGSVSTLKIQRTQQEDSAVYLCASSLGGAGSSYNEQFFGPGTRLTVL.

As for this clonotype: Just one base apart from a much larger clone, this may be a read error. The J gene is TRBJ2-5, the V gene TRBV28, with a weak D call TRBD1 (5 bases). Germline V gene lookup returns CDR1 MDHEN and CDR2 SYDVKM. The CDR3 extends over 15 amino acids. The CDR3 bases are TGTGCCAGCAGCCTCACCCCCTCGACAGAAGAGAACCAGTACTTC. This translates into CASSLTPSTEENQYF.

This clonotype was detected many times. The J gene is TRBJ1-5, the V gene TRBV20-1, with D unresolved. V lost 7 bases and J 2 bases, leaving 12 bases between the germline ends. The CDR3 loop spans 13 amino acids. Germline loops: CDR1 DFQATT, CDR2 SNEGSKA (reference sequence). The CDR3 DNA follows: TGCAGTGGGGCCCCAGGTGGCAATCAGCCCCAGCATTTT. This translates into CSGAPGGNQPQHF.

The sample holds many counts of this clonotype. The chain carries TRBV28 and TRBJ2-5; D not resolved. CDR3 length equals 13 residues. Trimming shortened V by 7 bases and J by 0 bases, and 9 bases separated the two germline ends. Germline V gives CDR1 MDHEN, CDR2 SYDVKM. CDR3 DNA sequence: TGTGCCAGCAAAGTTCCGAACCAAGAGACCCAGTACTTC. This encodes CASKVPNQETQYF.

On this clonotype itself: Relative to the germline gene, one junction end is altered; a read error may explain this. The rearrangement uses TRBV5-5 and TRBJ2-3; unclear D gene. Germline CDR1 reads SGHKS; CDR2 reads YYEKEE (reference sequence). This CDR3 is built from 13 residues. The DNA for the CDR3 is TGTGCCAGCAGCTTGGGCTTCACCTACGAGCAGTACTTT. It is translated as CASSLGFTYEQYF.

This clonotype has a count of ten or more. The V call is TRBV12-5, the J call TRBJ1-5; D remains ambiguous. Germline V gene data show CDR1 as LGHNT and CDR2 as FRNRAP. Between the trimmed V and J ends, which lost 8 bases and 6 bases, there was a span of 11 bases. CDR3 size: 12 residues. For the CDR3, the DNA is TGTGCTAGTCTTCTCGGGTCTCAGCCCCAGCATTTT. Translated: CASLLGSQPQHF.

The rearrangement joins TRBV29-1 to TRBJ2-1; the match to TRBD1 covers 7 bases. The CDR3 loop spans 15 amino acids. V lost 6 bases, J lost 0 bases, and 8 bases stayed unmatched. CDR1 and CDR2 (germline): SQVTM, ANQGSEA. The CDR3 here is CSVDRTRRSYNEQFF. As DNA, the CDR3 is TGCAGCGTGGACAGGACACGCCGCTCCTACAATGAGCAGTTCTTC.

This clonotype was detected ten times or more. CDR3 nucleotides: TGCGCCAGCAGCCAGACAGACACCGGGGAGCTGTTTTTT. As protein: CASSQTDTGELFF. The chain joins TRBV4-1 to TRBJ2-2; a weak D match, TRBD1 (5 bases). Per germline, CDR1 MGHRA and CDR2 YSYEKL. The V end lost 3 bases, the J end lost 3 bases, and 5 bases lay between the germline ends. CDR3 length: 13 residues.

This clonotype was seen repeatedly, ten times or more. The DNA for the CDR3 is TGTGCCAGCAGTTTATATTTTCGGGCTCAGCCCCAGCATTTT. Translated, it gives CASSLYFRAQPQHF. The chain joins TRBV27 to TRBJ1-5; no clear D gene. There are 14 residues in the CDR3. Per germline, CDR1 MNHEY and CDR2 SMNVEV (reference sequence). Trimming cost V 1 base and J 6 bases, with 10 bases left between them.

This clonotype was seen only a few times. This chain links TRBV19 with TRBJ1-1, with 8 bases fitting TRBD1. The CDR3 totals 15 residues. Per the germline V gene, CDR1 is LNHDA and CDR2 is SQIVND (reference sequence). Trimming removed 7 bases from V and 0 bases from J; junction bases left unmatched: 7. CDR3 protein: CASKQGQGLNTEAFF. The DNA for the CDR3 is TGTGCCAGTAAACAAGGACAGGGTTTGAACACTGAAGCTTTCTTT. Full variable domain (missing parts from reference TRBV19 and TRBJ1-1): DGGITQSPKYLFRKEGQNVTLSCEQNLNHDAMYWYRQDPGQGLRLIYYSQIVNDFQKGDIAEGYSVSREKKESFPLTVTSAQKNPTAFYLCASKQGQGLNTEAFFGQGTRLTVV.

This chain uses TRBV3-1 with TRBJ2-1; no reliable D call. The CDR3 sequence is 15 residues long. CDR1 and CDR2 from the germline V gene are LGHDT and YNNKEL (reference sequence). With 4 bases removed from V and 2 bases from J, the gap between germline ends came to 12 bases. The CDR3 nucleotides read TGTGCCAGCAGCCTAAACTCGTTGACCTACAATGAGCAGTTCTTC. It yields the protein CASSLNSLTYNEQFF.

Comment on this clonotype: This likely comes from a read error, as the CDR3 has no conserved phenylalanine or tryptophan at its end. Because the CDR3's place on the DNA is in doubt, the DNA is left out and the CDR3 is given as listed by TCRdb. The chain employs TRBV6-1 and TRBJ1-1; the table gives TRBD1 as D, unverified against the DNA. Germline CDR1 MNHNS, CDR2 SASEGT. The CDR3 is 14 residues long, ends included. The CDR3 protein is CASSEVTGNTEASS.

The CDR3 DNA follows: TGTGCCAGCAGCCAAGCGTGGGGGGGTACTGAAGCTTTCTTT. Translation gives CASSQAWGGTEAFF. V and J are TRBV2 and TRBJ1-1; D might be TRBD1 (5 bases). CDR1 and CDR2 (germline): SNHLY, FYNNEI. This CDR3 spans 14 amino acids. V gave up 6 bases and J gave up 5 bases, with 16 bases separating them.

About this clonotype itself: Without the conserved terminal phenylalanine or tryptophan, this CDR3 likely stems from a read error. The DNA is omitted, as the CDR3 cannot be located on it reliably, and the CDR3 follows TCRdb's listing. The rearrangement uses TRBV20-1 and TRBJ2-7; the D call of TRBD2 is as the table states it, not checked on the DNA. A total of 16 residues make up the CDR3, ends included. Germline CDR1 is DFQATT and CDR2 is SNEGSKA (reference sequence). CDR3 amino acids: CSARGRGLAGTYEQYL.

With regard to this clonotype: A read error may be the cause here, since a much bigger clone is one base away. The V gene is TRBV20-1, the J gene TRBJ1-2, with 7 bases aligning to TRBD1. Germline V lookup: CDR1 DFQATT, CDR2 SNEGSKA (reference sequence). Unmatched junction bases numbered 6, after V lost 3 bases and J lost 2 bases. The CDR3 is 14 amino acids. The CDR3 DNA reads TGCAGTGCTAGTTTTCAAGGGGGCAACTATGGCTACACCTTC. Translated, it gives CSASFQGGNYGYTF.

The genes are TRBV4-1 and TRBJ2-7; possible D gene TRBD2, 5 bases. Germline CDR1 and CDR2: MGHRA and YSYEKL. The V end was cut by 0 bases, the J end by 0 bases, with 6 bases between. This CDR3 region has 14 residues. Here the CDR3 DNA reads TGCGCCAGCAGCCAAGATGGGAGCTCCTACGAGCAGTACTTC. This translates into CASSQDGSSYEQYF.